These 21 T cell receptor beta chains originate from one sample sequenced in a study of T cells after yellow fever vaccination. TCRdb used MiXCR to reprocess the 5' RACE reads, holding one entry per CDR3 protein. This repertoire shows about 350,000 distinct CDR3 sequences, around 8.1% found once; its top ten account for 15% to 20%. Material: PBMCs, obtained approximately 47 days after the first yellow fever vaccination. Receptor source: a man younger than 35 who received the YFV17D yellow fever vaccine.

The gene calls are TRBV29-1 and TRBJ2-4; D tentatively reads TRBD1 or TRBD2 (5 bases each). Looked up from germline, CDR1 is SQVTM and CDR2 is ANQGSEA. The CDR3 loop spans 14 amino acids. Trimming removed 5 bases at V and 7 bases at J, with 18 bases between. The CDR3 DNA sequence: TGCAGCGTTCGGTTTCGGGGCTCGGGGAACATTCAGTACTTC. It codes for CSVRFRGSGNIQYF. Full variable domain (missing parts from reference TRBV29-1 and TRBJ2-4): SAVISQKPSRDICQRGTSLTIQCQVDSQVTMMFWYRQQPGQSLTLIATANQGSEATYESGFVIDKFPISRPNLTFSTLTVSNMSPEDSSIYLCSVRFRGSGNIQYFGAGTRLSVL.

In this sample, this clonotype turned up many times. The V gene is TRBV7-3, the J gene TRBJ2-2; no definite D call. The CDR3 has 14 amino acids. Germline values: CDR1 SGHTA, CDR2 FQGTGA. V lost 5 bases and J 2 bases, leaving 9 bases between the germline ends. CDR3 nucleotide sequence: TGTGCCAGCAGCCCCAGTTCCAACACCGGGGAGCTGTTTTTT. This sequence encodes CASSPSSNTGELFF.

This clonotype has just a few counts. This chain joins TRBV6-2 or TRBV6-3 and TRBJ2-1, with D hard to call. Deletions cut 2 bases from V and 12 bases from J, with 11 bases between. The CDR3 runs 12 residues. Germline V lookup: CDR1 MNHEY, CDR2 SVGEGT. CDR3 sequence reads: CASSYTPVWQFF. Here the CDR3 DNA reads TGTGCCAGCAGTTACACCCCCGTATGGCAGTTCTTC.

This clonotype was seen a handful of times. The chain couples TRBV9 to TRBJ2-2, with 8 positions matching TRBD2. This CDR3 spans 15 amino acids. Germline trimming cut 4 bases from V and 5 bases from J; bases unmatched to any gene: 7. Germline CDR1 reads SGDLS; CDR2 reads YYNGEE. The CDR3 coding sequence is TGTGCCAGCAGCTCCGCGGGGGGAGTTACCGGGGAGCTGTTTTTT. It is translated as CASSSAGGVTGELFF.

Many counts were recorded for this clonotype. The genes are TRBV18 and TRBJ1-2; 7 nucleotides match TRBD1. Losses at the gene ends were 3 bases for V and 3 bases for J; bases not matched to a gene: 4. The CDR3 runs 14 residues. Germline V gives CDR1 KGHSH, CDR2 LQKENI. DNA of the CDR3: TGTGCCAGCTCACCTCAGGGACAGTACTATGGCTACACCTTC. As protein: CASSPQGQYYGYTF.

This clonotype was found many times. The V call is TRBV15, the J call TRBJ2-7; maybe TRBD2 (6 bases). Germline CDR1 reads LNHNV; CDR2 reads YYDKDF (reference sequence). This CDR3 is 15 amino acids long. V was cut by 0 bases and J by 1 base, with 10 bases left in between. CDR3 protein: CATSRDLGTSYEQYF. In nucleotides, the CDR3 is TGTGCCACCAGCAGAGATCTTGGGACTTCCTACGAGCAGTACTTC.

This clonotype was seen a few times. V usage is TRBV29-1 and J usage is TRBJ2-7; TRBD1 matches 8 bases. Germline CDR1 reads SQVTM; CDR2 reads ANQGSEA. V lost 2 bases, J lost 4 bases, and 10 bases stayed unmatched. CDR3 length: 15 amino acids. CDR3 residues: CSVEIPGQGRYEQYF. The CDR3 DNA is TGCAGCGTTGAAATACCCGGACAGGGCCGATACGAGCAGTACTTC.

A word on this clonotype: With a much larger clone just one base away, this may be a read error. The V gene is TRBV7-9, the J gene TRBJ2-1; either TRBD1 or TRBD2 may supply D (6 bases each). The V and J ends lost 5 bases and 9 bases respectively, with 20 bases between them. Germline V gene sequence: CDR1 SEHNR, CDR2 FQNEAQ (reference sequence). The CDR3 has 15 amino acids. DNA for the CDR3: TGTGCCAGCAGCCGGGGGCAGGGGTCTCTTGGTGAGCAGTTCTTC. This codes for CASSRGQGSLGEQFF.

This clonotype was seen a few times. The chain carries TRBV29-1 and TRBJ2-4, with a possible D match to TRBD2 (5 bases). This CDR3 is 13 amino acids long. V dropped 5 bases and J dropped 8 bases, with 16 bases sitting between them. Germline V CDR1 and CDR2: SQVTM, ANQGSEA. The CDR3 loop reads CSVNTPNGDIQYF. CDR3 DNA: TGCAGCGTTAATACTCCGAACGGGGACATTCAGTACTTC. The full variable domain, completed using reference TRBV29-1 and TRBJ2-4, is SAVISQKPSRDICQRGTSLTIQCQVDSQVTMMFWYRQQPGQSLTLIATANQGSEATYESGFVIDKFPISRPNLTFSTLTVSNMSPEDSSIYLCSVNTPNGDIQYFGAGTRLSVL.

The J gene is TRBJ1-1, the V gene TRBV7-2; 7 bases map to TRBD1. Germline assignment: CDR1 SGHTA and CDR2 FQGNSA. This CDR3 comprises 14 residues. Unmatched junction bases numbered 4, after V lost 5 bases and J lost 1 base. The CDR3: CASSRDRENTEAFF. The CDR3 bases are TGTGCCAGCAGCCGAGACAGGGAGAACACTGAAGCTTTCTTT.

This clonotype was counted only a few times. V usage is TRBV3-1 and J usage is TRBJ1-2, with D possibly being TRBD1 (5 bases). From germline, CDR1 is LGHDT and CDR2 YNNKEL (reference sequence). Trimming pared 0 bases from V and 8 bases from J, leaving 13 bases between. The CDR3 has 14 residues. The CDR3 spells CASSQDRGGNGYTF. DNA of the CDR3: TGTGCCAGCAGCCAAGATCGCGGGGGAAACGGCTACACCTTC.

The chain uses TRBV12-3 or TRBV12-4 and TRBJ2-5; unclear D gene. V lost 3 bases, J lost 2 bases, and 13 bases lay in between. The CDR3 has 15 amino acids. For the CDR3, the DNA is TGTGCCAGCAGTTTCAGCCCAAGCCCTCAAGAGACCCAGTACTTC. Its protein is CASSFSPSPQETQYF.

This chain's CDR3 is CASGFSDAPGNEQFF. The CDR3 bases are TGCGCCAGCGGGTTCTCGGACGCCCCGGGCAATGAGCAGTTCTTC. This chain connects TRBV5-1 to TRBJ2-1; D uncertain. The germline CDR1 and CDR2 sequences are SGHRS and YFSETQ. Trimming removed 7 bases at V and 6 bases at J, with 20 bases between. The CDR3 has 15 residues.

The chain joins TRBV9 to TRBJ1-1; D gene uncertain. Germline-derived CDR1 and CDR2 are SGDLS and YYNGEE. CDR3 length equals 16 residues. Trimming pared 0 bases from V and 1 base from J, leaving 13 bases between. The CDR3 here is CASSVGQAIRNTEAFF. The CDR3 nucleotides read TGTGCCAGCAGCGTAGGTCAGGCGATACGGAACACTGAAGCTTTCTTT.

This clonotype was counted a few times. The V and J genes are TRBV3-1 and TRBJ2-3, with D perhaps TRBD2 (5 bases). The CDR3 is 14 amino acids. The V gene's germline CDR1 is LGHDT and CDR2 YNNKEL (reference sequence). The ends were cut back, 6 bases at V and 2 bases at J, with 12 bases in the middle. CDR3 nucleotide sequence: TGTGCCAGCAGTCGCGGGTTATCCACAGATACGCAGTATTTT. Amino acid sequence: CASSRGLSTDTQYF.

This clonotype was recorded a few times. J is TRBJ1-6 and V is TRBV11-2, with D uncertain. This CDR3 has 9 amino acids. V was cut by 4 bases and J by 19 bases, with 8 bases left in between. Per the germline V gene, CDR1 is SGHAT and CDR2 is FQNNGV. The CDR3, as DNA: TGTGCCAGCAGCTCCGGGCCTCACTTT. Residues: CASSSGPHF.

This clonotype has just a few counts. The V and J genes are TRBV5-8 and TRBJ2-5; D not resolved. The V end lost 0 bases, the J end lost 6 bases, and 6 bases lay between the germline ends. Per germline, CDR1 SGHTS and CDR2 YDEGEE. The CDR3 contains 12 residues. CDR3 bases: TGTGCCAGCAGCTTGGGCCGCAAGACCCAGTACTTC. Translation: CASSLGRKTQYF.

V and J are TRBV5-1 and TRBJ2-1, with D tentatively TRBD1 (5 bases). Trimming shortened V by 1 base and J by 10 bases, and 21 bases separated the two germline ends. CDR3 size: 16 residues. CDR1 and CDR2 from the germline V gene are SGHRS and YFSETQ. CDR3 coding DNA: TGCGCCAGCAGCTTGATGGCGACAGTCGGACGGGTAGAGCAGTTCTTC. Its translation is CASSLMATVGRVEQFF.

The rearrangement uses TRBV9 and TRBJ2-1; D is unclear. This CDR3 is 15 amino acids long. Trimming took off 3 bases at V and 8 bases at J, with 18 bases between the two ends. Germline CDR1 and CDR2: SGDLS and YYNGEE. Here the CDR3 DNA reads TGTGCCAGCAGCGACTCCCCACGCCTGGGCTATGAGCAGTTCTTC. Encoded protein: CASSDSPRLGYEQFF.

This clonotype was seen many times. This chain connects TRBV5-1 to TRBJ2-1, with TRBD2 matching 11 bases. Germline CDR1 SGHRS, CDR2 YFSETQ. CDR3 length: 15 residues. V lost 3 bases and J lost 8; bases outside the gene matches: 7. Here the CDR3 DNA reads TGCGCCAGCAGCTACACGACTAGCGGGGTCGATGAGCAGTTCTTC. Translating gives CASSYTTSGVDEQFF.

This clonotype was seen a few times. The chain couples TRBV4-1 to TRBJ2-5; 9 nucleotides line up with TRBD1. The germline CDR1 and CDR2 sequences are MGHRA and YSYEKL. Losses at the gene ends were 0 bases for V and 3 bases for J; bases not matched to a gene: 8. This CDR3 has 17 amino acids. The CDR3 spells CASSQDIRDREKETQYF. DNA for the CDR3: TGCGCCAGCAGCCAAGATATCCGGGACAGGGAAAAAGAGACCCAGTACTTC.